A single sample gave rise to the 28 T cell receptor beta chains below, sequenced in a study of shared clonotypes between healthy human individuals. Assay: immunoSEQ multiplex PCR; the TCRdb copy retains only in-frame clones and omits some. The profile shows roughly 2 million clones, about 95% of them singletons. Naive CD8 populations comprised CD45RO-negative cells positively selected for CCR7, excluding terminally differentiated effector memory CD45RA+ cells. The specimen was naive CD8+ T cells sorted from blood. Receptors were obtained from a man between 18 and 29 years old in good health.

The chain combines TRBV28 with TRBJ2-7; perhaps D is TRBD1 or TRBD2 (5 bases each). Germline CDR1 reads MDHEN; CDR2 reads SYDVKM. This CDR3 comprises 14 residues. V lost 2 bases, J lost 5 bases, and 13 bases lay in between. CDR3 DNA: TGTGCCAGCAGTTTAGGGGGTTTGGGGAACGAGCAGTACTTC. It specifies CASSLGGLGNEQYF.

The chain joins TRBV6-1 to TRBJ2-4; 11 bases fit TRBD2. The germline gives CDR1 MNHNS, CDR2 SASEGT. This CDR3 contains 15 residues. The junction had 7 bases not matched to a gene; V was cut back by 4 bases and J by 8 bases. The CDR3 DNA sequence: TGTGCCAGCAGTGGCGGGACTAGCGGAGGAGACATTCAGTACTTC. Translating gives CASSGGTSGGDIQYF.

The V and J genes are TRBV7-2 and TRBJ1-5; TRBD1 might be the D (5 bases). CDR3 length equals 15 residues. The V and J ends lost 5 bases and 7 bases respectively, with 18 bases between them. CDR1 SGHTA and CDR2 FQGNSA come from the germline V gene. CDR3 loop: CASSLLGGERQPQHF. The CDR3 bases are TGTGCCAGCAGCCTCTTGGGGGGGGAGAGGCAGCCCCAGCATTTT.

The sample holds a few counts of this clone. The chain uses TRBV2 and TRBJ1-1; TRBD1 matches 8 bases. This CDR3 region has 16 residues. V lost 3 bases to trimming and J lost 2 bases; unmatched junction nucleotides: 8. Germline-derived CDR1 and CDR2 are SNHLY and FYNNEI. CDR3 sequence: CASSEVRTGRNTEAFF. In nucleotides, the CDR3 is TGTGCCAGCAGTGAGGTTCGGACAGGGAGAAACACTGAAGCTTTCTTT.

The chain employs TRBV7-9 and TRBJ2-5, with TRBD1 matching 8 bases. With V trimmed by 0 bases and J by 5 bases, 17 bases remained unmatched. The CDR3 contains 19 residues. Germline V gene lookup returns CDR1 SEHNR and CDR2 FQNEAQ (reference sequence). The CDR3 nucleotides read TGTGCCAGCAGCTTAGCCCCTCTCGTGTTCCAGGGGGCCGAGGAGACCCAGTACTTC. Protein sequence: CASSLAPLVFQGAEETQYF. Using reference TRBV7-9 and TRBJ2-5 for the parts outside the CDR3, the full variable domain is DTGVSQNPRHKITKRGQNVTFRCDPISEHNRLYWYRQTLGQGPEFLTYFQNEAQLEKSRLLSDRFSAERPKGSFSTLEIQRTEQGDSAMYLCASSLAPLVFQGAEETQYFGPGTRLLVL.

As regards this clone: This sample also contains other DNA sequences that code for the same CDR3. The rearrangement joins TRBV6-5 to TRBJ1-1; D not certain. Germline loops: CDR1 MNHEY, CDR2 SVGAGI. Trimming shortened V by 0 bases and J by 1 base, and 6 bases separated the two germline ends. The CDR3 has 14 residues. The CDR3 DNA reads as TGTGCCAGCAGTTACTCGAATGGGAACACTGAAGCTTTCTTT. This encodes CASSYSNGNTEAFF.

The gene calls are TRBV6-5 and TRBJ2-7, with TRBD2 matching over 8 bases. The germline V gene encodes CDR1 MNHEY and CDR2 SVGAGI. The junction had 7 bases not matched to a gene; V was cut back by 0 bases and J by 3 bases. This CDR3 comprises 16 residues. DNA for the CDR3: TGTGCCAGCAGTTACTCGGTCCTAGCGGGCAACTACGAGCAGTACTTC. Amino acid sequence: CASSYSVLAGNYEQYF.

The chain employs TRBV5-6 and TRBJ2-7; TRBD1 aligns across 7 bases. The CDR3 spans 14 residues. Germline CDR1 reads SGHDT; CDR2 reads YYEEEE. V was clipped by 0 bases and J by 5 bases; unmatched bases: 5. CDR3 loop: CASSLEQGFDEQYF. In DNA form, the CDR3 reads TGTGCCAGCAGCTTGGAACAGGGGTTCGACGAGCAGTACTTC. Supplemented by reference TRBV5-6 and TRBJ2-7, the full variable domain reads DAGVTQSPTHLIKTRGQQVTLRCSPKSGHDTVSWYQQALGQGPQFIFQYYEEEERQRGNFPDRFSGHQFPNYSSELNVNALLLGDSALYLCASSLEQGFDEQYFGPGTRLTVT.

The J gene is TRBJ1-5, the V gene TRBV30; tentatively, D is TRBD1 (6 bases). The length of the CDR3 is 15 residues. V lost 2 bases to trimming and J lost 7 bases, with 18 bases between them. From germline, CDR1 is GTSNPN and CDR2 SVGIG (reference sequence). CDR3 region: CAWSPGAAGGQPQHF. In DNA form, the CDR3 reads TGTGCCTGGAGTCCGGGGGCAGCGGGAGGGCAGCCCCAGCATTTT.

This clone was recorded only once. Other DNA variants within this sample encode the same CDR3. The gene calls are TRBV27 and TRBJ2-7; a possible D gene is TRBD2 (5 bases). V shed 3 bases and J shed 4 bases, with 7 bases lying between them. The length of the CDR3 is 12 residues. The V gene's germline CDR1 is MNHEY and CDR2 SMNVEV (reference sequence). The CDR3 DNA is TGTGCCAGCAGTTTGCGAGGGTACGAGCAGTACTTC. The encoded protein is CASSLRGYEQYF.

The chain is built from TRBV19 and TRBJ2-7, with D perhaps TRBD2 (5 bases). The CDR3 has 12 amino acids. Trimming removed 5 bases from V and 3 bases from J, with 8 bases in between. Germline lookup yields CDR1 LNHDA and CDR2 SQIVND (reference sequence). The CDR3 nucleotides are TGTGCCAGTAGTGGAGGACGCTACGAGCAGTACTTC. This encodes CASSGGRYEQYF.

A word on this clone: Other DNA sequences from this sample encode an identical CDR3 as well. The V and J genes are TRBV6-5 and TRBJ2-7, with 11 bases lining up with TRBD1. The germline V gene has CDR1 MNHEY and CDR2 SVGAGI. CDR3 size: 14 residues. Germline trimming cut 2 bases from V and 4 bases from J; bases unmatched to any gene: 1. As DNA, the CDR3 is TGTGCCAGCAGTTACGGGACAGGGGGGTACGAGCAGTACTTC. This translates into CASSYGTGGYEQYF.

The CDR3 region has the DNA TGCGCCAGCAGCTTCGCAGTTGGGGCCTACGAGCAGTACTTC. Amino acids: CASSFAVGAYEQYF. The chain employs TRBV5-1 and TRBJ2-7; no reliable D call. CDR1 is SGHRS, CDR2 YFSETQ, per germline. The V and J ends lost 2 bases and 2 bases respectively, with 11 bases between them. The length of the CDR3 is 14 residues.

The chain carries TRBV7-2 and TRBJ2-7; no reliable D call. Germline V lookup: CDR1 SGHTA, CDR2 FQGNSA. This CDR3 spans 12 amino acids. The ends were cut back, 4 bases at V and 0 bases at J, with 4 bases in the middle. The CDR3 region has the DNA TGTGCCAGCAGCTGGGGCTCCTACGAGCAGTACTTC. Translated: CASSWGSYEQYF.

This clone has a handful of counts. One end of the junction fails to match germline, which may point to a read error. CDR3: CASSEEEPNGRINEKLFF. The CDR3 bases are TGTGCCAGCAGCGAAGAAGAGCCGAACGGGAGAATTAATGAAAAACTGTTTTTT. This sequence joins TRBV6-1 and TRBJ1-4; no reliable D call. In germline, CDR1 is MNHNS, CDR2 SASEGT. The CDR3 covers 18 residues.

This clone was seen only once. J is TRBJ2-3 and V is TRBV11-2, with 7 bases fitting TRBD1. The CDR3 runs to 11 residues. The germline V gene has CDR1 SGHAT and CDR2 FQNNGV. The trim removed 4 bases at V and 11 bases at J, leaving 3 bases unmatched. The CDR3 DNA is TGTGCCAGCAGCTCACCAGGGGGGCAGTATTTT. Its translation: CASSSPGGQYF.

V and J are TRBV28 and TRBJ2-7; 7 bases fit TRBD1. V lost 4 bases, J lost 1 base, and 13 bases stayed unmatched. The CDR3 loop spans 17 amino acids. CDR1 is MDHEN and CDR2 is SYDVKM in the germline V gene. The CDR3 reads CASSWGSRGRESYEQYF. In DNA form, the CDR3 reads TGTGCCAGCAGTTGGGGAAGTAGGGGGCGCGAGTCCTACGAGCAGTACTTC.

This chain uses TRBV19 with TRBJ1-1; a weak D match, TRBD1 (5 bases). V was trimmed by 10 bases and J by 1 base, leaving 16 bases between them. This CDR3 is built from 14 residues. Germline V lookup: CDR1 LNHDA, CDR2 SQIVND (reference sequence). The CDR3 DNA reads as TGTGCCACCCTCGACAGATTGGGGAACACTGAAGCTTTCTTT. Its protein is CATLDRLGNTEAFF.

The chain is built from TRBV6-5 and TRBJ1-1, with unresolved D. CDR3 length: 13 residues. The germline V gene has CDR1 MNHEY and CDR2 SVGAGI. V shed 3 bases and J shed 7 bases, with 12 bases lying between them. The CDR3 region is CASSYMSNSEAFF. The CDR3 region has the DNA TGTGCCAGCAGTTATATGAGTAATAGTGAAGCTTTCTTT.

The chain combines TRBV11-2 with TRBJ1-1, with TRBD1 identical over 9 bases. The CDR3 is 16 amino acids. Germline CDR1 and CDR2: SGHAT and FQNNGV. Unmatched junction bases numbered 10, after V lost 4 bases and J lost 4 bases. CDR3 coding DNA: TGTGCCAGCAGCTCACCCCCGGGACAGGGCTTCACTGAAGCTTTCTTT. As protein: CASSSPPGQGFTEAFF. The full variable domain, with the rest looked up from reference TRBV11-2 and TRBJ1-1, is EAGVAQSPRYKIIEKRQSVAFWCNPISGHATLYWYQQILGQGPKLLIQFQNNGVVDDSQLPKDRFSAERLKGVDSTLKIQPAKLEDSAVYLCASSSPPGQGFTEAFFGQGTRLTVV.

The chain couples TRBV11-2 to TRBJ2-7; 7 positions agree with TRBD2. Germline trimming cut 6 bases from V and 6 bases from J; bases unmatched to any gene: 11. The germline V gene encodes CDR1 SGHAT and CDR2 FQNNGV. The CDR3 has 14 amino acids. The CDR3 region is CASRQTTTGGEQYF. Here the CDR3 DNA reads TGTGCCAGCAGACAAACCACTACGGGGGGCGAGCAGTACTTC.

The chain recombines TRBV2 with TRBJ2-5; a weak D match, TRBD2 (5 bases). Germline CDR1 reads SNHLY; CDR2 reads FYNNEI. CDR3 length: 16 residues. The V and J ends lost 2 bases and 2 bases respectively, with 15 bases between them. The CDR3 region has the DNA TGTGCCAGCAGTGAATTCGGGCTAGCAGGTCAAGAGACCCAGTACTTC. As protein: CASSEFGLAGQETQYF.

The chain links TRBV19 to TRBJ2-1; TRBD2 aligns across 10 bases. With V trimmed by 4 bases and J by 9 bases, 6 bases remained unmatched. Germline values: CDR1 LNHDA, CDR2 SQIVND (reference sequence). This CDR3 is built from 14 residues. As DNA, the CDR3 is TGTGCCAGTAGTACAGCGGGAGGGCCCCCTGAGCAGTTCTTC. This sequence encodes CASSTAGGPPEQFF. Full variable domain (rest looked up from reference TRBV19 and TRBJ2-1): DGGITQSPKYLFRKEGQNVTLSCEQNLNHDAMYWYRQDPGQGLRLIYYSQIVNDFQKGDIAEGYSVSREKKESFPLTVTSAQKNPTAFYLCASSTAGGPPEQFFGPGTRLTVL.

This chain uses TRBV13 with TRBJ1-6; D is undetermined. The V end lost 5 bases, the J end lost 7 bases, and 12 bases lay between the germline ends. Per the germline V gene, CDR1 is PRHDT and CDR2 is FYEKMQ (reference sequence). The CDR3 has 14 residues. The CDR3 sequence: CASSRPGENSPLHF. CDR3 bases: TGTGCCAGCAGCCGACCTGGGGAGAATTCACCCCTCCACTTT.

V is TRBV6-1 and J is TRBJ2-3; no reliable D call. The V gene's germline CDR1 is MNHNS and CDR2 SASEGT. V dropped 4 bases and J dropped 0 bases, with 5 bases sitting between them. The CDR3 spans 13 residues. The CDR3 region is CASSALSTDTQYF. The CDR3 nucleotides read TGTGCCAGCAGTGCTCTTAGCACAGATACGCAGTATTTT.

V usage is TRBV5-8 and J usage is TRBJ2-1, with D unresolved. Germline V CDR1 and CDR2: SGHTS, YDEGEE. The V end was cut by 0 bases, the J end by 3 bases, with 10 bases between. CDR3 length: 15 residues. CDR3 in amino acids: CASSLEDQFYNEQFF. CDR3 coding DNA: TGTGCCAGCAGCTTGGAGGACCAATTCTACAATGAGCAGTTCTTC.

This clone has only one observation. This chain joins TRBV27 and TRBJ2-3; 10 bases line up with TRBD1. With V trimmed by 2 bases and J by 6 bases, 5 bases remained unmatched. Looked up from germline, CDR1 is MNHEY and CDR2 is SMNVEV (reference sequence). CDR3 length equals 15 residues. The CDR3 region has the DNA TGTGCCAGCAGTTTAAGACAGGGGGCGGCTGATACGCAGTATTTT. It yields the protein CASSLRQGAADTQYF.

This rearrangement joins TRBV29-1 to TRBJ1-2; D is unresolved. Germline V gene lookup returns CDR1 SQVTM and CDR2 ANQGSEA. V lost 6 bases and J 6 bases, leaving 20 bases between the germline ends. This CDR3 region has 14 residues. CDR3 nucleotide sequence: TGCAGCGTCGTCACAGAGGGATTTCCTAATGGCTACACCTTC. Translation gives CSVVTEGFPNGYTF.